These 32 T cell receptor beta chains originate from one sample sequenced in a study of neoadjuvant nivolumab and ipilimumab in lung cancer. Clones were sequenced by immunoSEQ multiplex PCR, and TCRdb holds only the in-frame ones, with some missing. Of some 30,000 clones listed, just over 90% are singletons. The material was peripheral blood, obtained after neoadjuvant nivolumab, alone or with ipilimumab, at or shortly before surgery. These receptors were collected from an adult with non-small cell lung cancer.

This chain joins TRBV5-1 and TRBJ2-2, with 8 positions matching TRBD2. The CDR3 covers 18 residues. Germline-derived CDR1 and CDR2 are SGHRS and YFSETQ. V lost 1 base and J lost 0; bases outside the gene matches: 8. CDR3 amino acids: CASSLKARGGPNTGELFF. CDR3 nucleotides: TGCGCCAGCAGCTTGAAGGCCCGGGGGGGCCCGAACACCGGGGAGCTGTTTTTT. Variable domain in full (rest from reference TRBV5-1 and TRBJ2-2): KAGVTQTPRYLIKTRGQQVTLSCSPISGHRSVSWYQQTPGQGLQFLFEYFSETQRNKGNFPGRFSGRQFSNSRSEMNVSTLELGDSALYLCASSLKARGGPNTGELFFGEGSRLTVL.

V usage is TRBV5-1 and J usage is TRBJ2-5; perhaps TRBD2 as D (5 bases). The CDR3 totals 14 residues. The germline V and J ends were trimmed by 6 bases and 0 bases, with 12 bases remaining between them. Per germline, CDR1 SGHRS and CDR2 YFSETQ. For the CDR3, the DNA is TGCGCCAGCACCCTGGGAGATTACCAAGAGACCCAGTACTTC. Translated: CASTLGDYQETQYF.

This rearrangement joins TRBV10-3 to TRBJ1-6; 9 nucleotides agree with TRBD1. This CDR3 region has 13 residues. J gave up 9 bases and V 10 bases, and 7 bases lay outside the gene matches. The germline V gene encodes CDR1 ENHRY and CDR2 SYGVKD. The chain's CDR3 is CANRRDRVSPLHF. CDR3 sequence (DNA): TGTGCCAATCGCCGGGACAGGGTTTCACCCCTCCACTTT.

The rearrangement uses TRBV7-2 and TRBJ2-3; D unclear. The CDR3 runs 11 residues. The germline V and J ends were trimmed by 1 base and 5 bases, with 1 base remaining between them. The germline CDR1 and CDR2 sequences are SGHTA and FQGNSA. The CDR3 protein is CASSLEDTQYF. The DNA for the CDR3 is TGTGCCAGCAGCTTAGAAGATACGCAGTATTTT.

This rearrangement joins TRBV7-9 to TRBJ1-1, with D perhaps TRBD1 (5 bases). Deletions cut 1 base from V and 11 bases from J, with 14 bases between. The CDR3 spans 13 residues. Germline CDR1 and CDR2: SEHNR and FQNEAQ (reference sequence). The CDR3 DNA is TGTGCCAGCAGCTTAGATGCGCTGGGGGAGGCTTTCTTT. Its translation: CASSLDALGEAFF. Full variable domain (outside the CDR3, taken from reference TRBV7-9 and TRBJ1-1): DTGVSQNPRHKITKRGQNVTFRCDPISEHNRLYWYRQTLGQGPEFLTYFQNEAQLEKSRLLSDRFSAERPKGSFSTLEIQRTEQGDSAMYLCASSLDALGEAFFGQGTRLTVV.

The chain is built from TRBV6-6 and TRBJ2-1; TRBD2 might be the D (5 bases). Trimming took 5 bases from V and 13 from J, leaving 18 bases between them. Germline lookup yields CDR1 MNHNY and CDR2 SVGAGI (reference sequence). The CDR3 runs to 13 residues. In DNA, the CDR3 is TGTGCCAGCAGTGTCGGGATTTTTCTCTACCAGTTCTTC. It specifies CASSVGIFLYQFF.

V is TRBV18 and J is TRBJ2-5; unclear D gene. The V and J ends lost 3 bases and 5 bases respectively, with 7 bases between them. The CDR3 consists of 12 residues. CDR1 KGHSH and CDR2 LQKENI come from the germline V gene. The CDR3 loop reads CASSPKGETQYF. The CDR3 DNA is TGTGCCAGCTCACCGAAGGGCGAGACCCAGTACTTC.

The J gene is TRBJ2-2, the V gene TRBV5-6, with D tentatively TRBD1 or TRBD2 (5 bases each). Trimming left V 3 bases short and J 5 bases short, with 23 bases between. CDR1 is SGHDT, CDR2 YYEEEE, per germline. The CDR3 loop spans 18 amino acids. The CDR3 DNA reads as TGTGCCAGCAGCTCGTATACCTCCGGGACGGAAATGACCGGGGAGCTGTTTTTT. Encoded protein: CASSSYTSGTEMTGELFF.

The gene calls are TRBV5-1 and TRBJ2-7; a weak D match, TRBD2 (6 bases). The CDR3 extends over 14 amino acids. Germline V lookup: CDR1 SGHRS, CDR2 YFSETQ. Trimming left V 3 bases short and J 3 bases short, with 13 bases between. The CDR3 protein is CASSSGLAGYEQYF. CDR3 coding DNA: TGCGCCAGCAGCTCGGGACTCGCAGGCTACGAGCAGTACTTC.

The gene calls are TRBV27 and TRBJ1-1, with D maybe TRBD1 (6 bases). The CDR3 sequence is 13 residues long. Looked up from germline, CDR1 is MNHEY and CDR2 is SMNVEV (reference sequence). The germline V and J ends were trimmed by 4 bases and 5 bases, with 11 bases remaining between them. DNA for the CDR3: TGTGCCAGCAGTTCAGGGGCCGGAACTGAAGCTTTCTTT. Protein: CASSSGAGTEAFF.

The V gene is TRBV11-3, the J gene TRBJ2-7, with D perhaps being TRBD1 or TRBD2 (7 bases each). Germline CDR1 reads SGHNT; CDR2 reads YENEEA. The V end lost 1 base, the J end lost 2 bases, and 12 bases lay between the germline ends. This CDR3 contains 15 residues. The CDR3 DNA is TGTGCCAGCAGCTTAGGGGCAGGGGGGGCCTACGAGCAGTACTTC. Encoded protein: CASSLGAGGAYEQYF.

The chain is built from TRBV7-9 and TRBJ2-7, with 7 bases identical to TRBD1. Unmatched junction bases numbered 10, after V lost 5 bases and J lost 3 bases. The germline V gene has CDR1 SEHNR and CDR2 FQNEAQ (reference sequence). The CDR3 is 15 amino acids. CDR3 protein: CASSTAGTVNYEQYF. Here the CDR3 DNA reads TGTGCCAGCAGCACAGCCGGGACAGTAAACTACGAGCAGTACTTC.

V usage is TRBV10-3 and J usage is TRBJ1-2; D is undetermined. The CDR3 is made up of 14 amino acids. Germline V gene lookup returns CDR1 ENHRY and CDR2 SYGVKD. Trimming took 6 bases from V and 5 from J, leaving 16 bases between them. The CDR3 spells CAIRENGGNYGYTF. DNA for the CDR3: TGTGCCATCAGGGAGAATGGTGGAAATTATGGCTACACCTTC.

The rearrangement joins TRBV29-1 to TRBJ2-3; TRBD1 agrees at 7 bases. J lost 1 base, V lost 3 bases, and 1 base had no gene match. Germline V gives CDR1 SQVTM, CDR2 ANQGSEA. The CDR3 is 13 amino acids. CDR3 protein: CSVDDRGTDTQYF. As DNA, the CDR3 is TGCAGCGTTGACGACAGGGGCACAGATACGCAGTATTTT.

On this clone: Its ends do not fully match the called genes, so a read error is possible. V gene TRBV6-7 combines with J gene TRBJ2-7; D is perhaps TRBD1 (7 bases). TRBV6-7 is an ORF, and what it does is uncertain. The CDR3 covers 11 residues. The CDR3 here is CPRGVPYEQYF. In nucleotides, the CDR3 is TGCCCCAGGGGGGTCCCCTACGAGCAGTACTTC.

The rearrangement links TRBV5-1 to TRBJ2-7, with TRBD1 as a possible D gene (6 bases). The V gene lost 2 bases and the J gene lost 4 bases, with 10 bases spanning the gap. The CDR3 length is 13 residues. Looked up from germline, CDR1 is SGHRS and CDR2 is YFSETQ. In DNA, the CDR3 is TGCGCCAGCAGCTTTTCACAGGGATACGAGCAGTACTTC. Translated: CASSFSQGYEQYF.

The chain uses TRBV18 and TRBJ1-2; weak D call: TRBD1 (5 bases). The V gene lost 0 bases and the J gene lost 9 bases, with 11 bases spanning the gap. Germline V gives CDR1 KGHSH, CDR2 LQKENI. CDR3 length: 13 amino acids. The CDR3 loop reads CASSPPGPGSYTF. DNA of the CDR3: TGTGCCAGCTCACCACCGGGACCTGGGAGCTACACCTTC. Full variable domain (rest looked up from reference TRBV18 and TRBJ1-2): NAGVMQNPRHLVRRRGQEARLRCSPMKGHSHVYWYRQLPEEGLKFMVYLQKENIIDESGMPKERFSAEFPKEGPSILRIQQVVRGDSAAYFCASSPPGPGSYTFGSGTRLTVV.

This chain links TRBV11-3 with TRBJ2-3; TRBD1 might be the D (7 bases). Germline assignment: CDR1 SGHNT and CDR2 YENEEA. With 1 base removed from V and 1 base from J, the gap between germline ends came to 12 bases. This CDR3 contains 16 residues. The CDR3 is CASSLVGGGGTDTQYF. The CDR3 nucleotides are TGTGCCAGCAGCTTAGTTGGAGGGGGCGGCACAGATACGCAGTATTTT. The variable domain in full, completed from reference TRBV11-3 and TRBJ2-3, reads EAGVVQSPRYKIIEKKQPVAFWCNPISGHNTLYWYLQNLGQGPELLIRYENEEAVDDSQLPKDRFSAERLKGVDSTLKIQPAELGDSAVYLCASSLVGGGGTDTQYFGPGTRLTVL.

The V and J genes are TRBV11-2 and TRBJ1-2, with 7 bases lining up with TRBD1. V lost 6 bases, J lost 6 bases, and 13 bases stayed unmatched. Germline V lookup: CDR1 SGHAT, CDR2 FQNNGV. The CDR3 covers 15 residues. The CDR3 sequence is CASSSNRGRRNGYTF. CDR3 nucleotide sequence: TGTGCCAGCAGTTCCAACAGGGGTCGGAGGAATGGCTACACCTTC. The whole variable domain, remainder taken from reference TRBV11-2 and TRBJ1-2, is EAGVAQSPRYKIIEKRQSVAFWCNPISGHATLYWYQQILGQGPKLLIQFQNNGVVDDSQLPKDRFSAERLKGVDSTLKIQPAKLEDSAVYLCASSSNRGRRNGYTFGSGTRLTVV.

This chain links TRBV4-1 with TRBJ2-5; D unclear. The CDR3 contains 15 residues. The V gene's germline CDR1 is MGHRA and CDR2 YSYEKL. Trimming shortened V by 1 base and J by 1 base, and 10 bases separated the two germline ends. The CDR3 DNA reads TGCGCCAGCAGCCAAGGGGGAACCATCCAAGAGACCCAGTACTTC. Translating it yields CASSQGGTIQETQYF.

V gene TRBV7-6 combines with J gene TRBJ1-1, with a possible D match to TRBD1 (6 bases). Looked up from germline, CDR1 is SGHVS and CDR2 is FNYEAQ. The CDR3 totals 13 residues. The V end was cut by 1 base, the J end by 11 bases, with 14 bases between. CDR3 DNA sequence: TGTGCCAGCAGCTTAGGGGGGGCTGGAGAGGCTTTCTTT. Translating it yields CASSLGGAGEAFF.

In DNA, the CDR3 is TGCAGCGTCGACAAGAACTATGGCTACACCTTC. Encoded protein: CSVDKNYGYTF. The chain employs TRBV29-1 and TRBJ1-2; D gene uncertain. Germline CDR1 and CDR2: SQVTM and ANQGSEA. CDR3 length: 11 amino acids. Trimming pared 6 bases from V and 2 bases from J, leaving 7 bases between.

CDR3 bases: TGTGCCAGCAGCCAAGGACTAGCGGGGGTCTTGAGCACAGATACGCAGTATTTT. Protein sequence: CASSQGLAGVLSTDTQYF. The chain couples TRBV5-4 to TRBJ2-3; 13 nucleotides agree with TRBD2. CDR3 size: 18 residues. Germline lookup yields CDR1 SGHNT and CDR2 YYREEE (reference sequence). The J segment lost 0 bases and the V segment lost 4 bases, leaving 8 bases of the junction unmatched.

The gene calls are TRBV18 and TRBJ1-5; no definite D call. The V gene lost 6 bases and the J gene lost 8 bases, with 17 bases spanning the gap. CDR3 size: 14 residues. Germline V gene lookup returns CDR1 KGHSH and CDR2 LQKENI. For the CDR3, the DNA is TGTGCCAGCTCTCTCCTAAGGCTCCCGGAGCCCCAGCATTTT. It is translated as CASSLLRLPEPQHF.

This chain uses TRBV7-2 with TRBJ2-3, with 11 bases fitting TRBD2. This CDR3 is 15 amino acids long. Germline trimming cut 2 bases from V and 6 bases from J; bases unmatched to any gene: 4. Germline V gene data show CDR1 as SGHTA and CDR2 as FQGNSA. The CDR3 DNA sequence: TGTGCCAGCAGCTTACTAGCGGGGGGACTTGATACGCAGTATTTT. Its protein is CASSLLAGGLDTQYF. The full variable domain, in which reference TRBV7-2 and TRBJ2-3 provide the parts outside the CDR3, is GAGVSQSPSNKVTEKGKDVELRCDPISGHTALYWYRQSLGQGLEFLIYFQGNSAPDKSGLPSDRFSAERTGGSVSTLTIQRTQQEDSAVYLCASSLLAGGLDTQYFGPGTRLTVL.

The V call is TRBV6-1, the J call TRBJ1-2; D is ambiguous. The germline CDR1 and CDR2 sequences are MNHNS and SASEGT. CDR3 length: 14 residues. Trimming pared 3 bases from V and 3 bases from J, leaving 11 bases between. CDR3 region: CASSEVPFDYGYTF. As DNA, the CDR3 is TGTGCCAGCAGTGAGGTCCCCTTTGACTATGGCTACACCTTC.

This rearrangement joins TRBV14 to TRBJ2-4; no reliable D call. The CDR3 has 14 amino acids. Trimming pared 0 bases from V and 2 bases from J, leaving 5 bases between. The germline CDR1 and CDR2 sequences are SGHDN and FVKESK. DNA for the CDR3: TGTGCCAGCAGCCAAGACAGTTCCAAAAACATTCAGTACTTC. It encodes CASSQDSSKNIQYF.

The V call is TRBV2, the J call TRBJ1-4; D ambiguous. Per the germline V gene, CDR1 is SNHLY and CDR2 is FYNNEI. V was trimmed by 6 bases and J by 8 bases, leaving 10 bases between them. The CDR3 runs 12 residues. CDR3 residues: CASREMDEKLFF. DNA of the CDR3: TGTGCCAGCAGGGAAATGGACGAAAAACTGTTTTTT.

This chain joins TRBV9 and TRBJ1-2, with TRBD1 matching 7 bases. The CDR3 sequence is 12 residues long. CDR1 is SGDLS, CDR2 YYNGEE, per germline. J was trimmed by 6 bases and V by 6 bases; bases with no gene match: 5. This chain's CDR3 is CASTGGGDGYTF. CDR3 DNA sequence: TGTGCCAGCACAGGGGGAGGGGATGGCTACACCTTC.

CDR3: CASSPVVGYTF. The CDR3 DNA sequence: TGTGCCAGCAGCCCAGTGGTGGGCTACACCTTC. The genes are TRBV7-9 and TRBJ1-2; D ambiguous. Germline V gene data show CDR1 as SEHNR and CDR2 as FQNEAQ (reference sequence). V was cut by 5 bases and J by 8 bases, with 9 bases left in between. The CDR3 is made up of 11 amino acids.

This clone was seen once. The J gene is TRBJ1-2, the V gene TRBV5-8; D is unresolved. Trimming shortened V by 0 bases and J by 5 bases, and 8 bases separated the two germline ends. This CDR3 has 13 amino acids. Germline V gene lookup returns CDR1 SGHTS and CDR2 YDEGEE. As DNA, the CDR3 is TGTGCCAGCAGCTTGGTTTCTCAGTATGGCTACACCTTC. As protein: CASSLVSQYGYTF.

The chain recombines TRBV10-3 with TRBJ2-2; D is undetermined. Trimming took 4 bases from V and 1 from J, leaving 4 bases between them. The CDR3 runs 13 residues. Germline lookup yields CDR1 ENHRY and CDR2 SYGVKD. The DNA for the CDR3 is TGTGCCATCAGTGGGTGGAACACCGGGGAGCTGTTTTTT. It is translated as CAISGWNTGELFF.